Shown below are 6 T cell receptor beta chains from a single sample sequenced in a study of blood T cell repertoires in COVID-19. Sequencing was performed with immunoSEQ multiplex PCR; in TCRdb, only in-frame clones are kept and a portion is missing. The sample has around 190,000 clones, less than 85% seen once. Sequencing was performed on peripheral blood. The source of these receptors is a human donor in a cohort sampled during active COVID-19.

This clone was recorded once. Other DNA sequences in this sample translate to the same CDR3. The rearrangement uses TRBV30 and TRBJ2-5; D may be TRBD2 (6 bases). Germline CDR1 GTSNPN, CDR2 SVGIG (reference sequence). Trimming cost V 0 bases and J 4 bases, with 9 bases left between them. The CDR3 is made up of 13 amino acids. Written as DNA, the CDR3 is TGTGCCTGGAGTGTACCCGGGGGAGAGACCCAGTACTTC. It specifies CAWSVPGGETQYF.

The chain has TRBV29-1 and TRBJ2-3; 11 positions match TRBD2. This CDR3 has 18 residues. J was trimmed by 2 bases and V by 3 bases; bases with no gene match: 13. Germline CDR1 is SQVTM and CDR2 is ANQGSEA. The CDR3 sequence is CSVEKGGSGGVDTDTQYF. The CDR3 DNA reads TGCAGCGTTGAGAAGGGAGGTAGCGGGGGGGTGGACACAGATACGCAGTATTTT.

V is TRBV7-2 and J is TRBJ2-1, with D maybe TRBD1 (5 bases). The CDR3 sequence is 15 residues long. From germline, CDR1 is SGHTA and CDR2 FQGNSA. V lost 0 bases and J lost 4, with 10 bases in between. The CDR3 loop reads CASSLALQAYNEQFF. CDR3 nucleotides: TGTGCCAGCAGCTTAGCGCTACAGGCGTACAATGAGCAGTTCTTC.

V is TRBV19 and J is TRBJ1-4; TRBD1 agrees at 8 bases. With V trimmed by 10 bases and J by 1 base, 14 bases remained unmatched. This CDR3 contains 17 residues. From germline, CDR1 is LNHDA and CDR2 SQIVND (reference sequence). This CDR3 reads CATSQAGGALTNEKLFF. As DNA, the CDR3 is TGTGCCACCAGTCAGGCAGGGGGCGCCTTAACTAATGAAAAACTGTTTTTT.

This clone was recorded once. The chain has TRBV4-1 and TRBJ1-1; a weak D match, TRBD1 (6 bases). The V gene lost 2 bases and the J gene lost 1 base, with 11 bases spanning the gap. CDR1 MGHRA and CDR2 YSYEKL come from the germline V gene. The CDR3 is made up of 15 amino acids. The CDR3 nucleotides are TGCGCCAGCAGCCAACCACAGGGACGGAACACTGAAGCTTTCTTT. It translates to CASSQPQGRNTEAFF.

The chain links TRBV25-1 to TRBJ2-2; D call uncertain. The CDR3 spans 14 residues. Germline CDR1 and CDR2: MGHDK and SYGVNS. V lost 2 bases and J 4 bases, leaving 8 bases between the germline ends. CDR3 nucleotide sequence: TGTGCCAGCAGTGAACGGTGGGCCACCGGGGAGCTGTTTTTT. Translation gives CASSERWATGELFF.